This TCR beta chain was recorded in a study of cytomegalovirus exposure and HLA in healthy donors. Study-level results: Later examination showed HLA-associated TCR beta chains had greater clonal expansion than equally common others. Owing to their indistinguishability, certain V segments, notably TRBV6-2 and TRBV6-3, were excluded. Some TCR beta chains (around 180 of them) were listed as cytomegalovirus-associated. A later analysis by the authors found several of the most significant clusters apparently linked to common viral pathogens.

This CDR3 contains 13 residues. The V gene end was trimmed by 5 bases and the J gene end by 8 bases; junction bases not matched to a gene: 3. The germline V gene encodes CDR1 ENHRY and CDR2 SYGVKD. With respect to this clone: Antigen: not known.

The primer mix had 60 Vbeta and 13 Jbeta primers. The data were produced by immunoSEQ multiplex PCR, yet TCRdb's version contains in-frame clones alone and is incomplete. Of approximately 140,000 clones in the sample, approximately 88% were seen once. This TCR derives from a woman between 40 and 55 years old in good health and CMV-seronegative. Sequencing was carried out using PBMCs. This sequence joins TRBV10-3 and TRBJ1-3; 10 bases line up with TRBD1. The DNA for the CDR3 is TGTGCCATCAGTATGACAGGGGGCGACACCATATATTTT. Translating it yields CAISMTGGDTIYF.